This TCR beta chain is drawn from a study of OX40 agonist ivuxolimab in advanced cancers. Produced via immunoSEQ multiplex PCR; TCRdb's table is partial and in-frame only. Of almost 70,000 clones listed, roughly nine tenths were seen once; the top ten hold 4% to 4.5%. Prior autoimmune disease or systemic immunosuppression barred patients. Sequences were derived from CD4+ or CD8+ T cells sorted from blood, sampled in a trial of the OX40 agonist ivuxolimab. This TCR was recovered from an adult with an advanced solid tumor such as melanoma, head and neck, liver or kidney cancer.

The CDR3 coding sequence is TGCAGCGTTGAGATAGGGGCTAACGGGGATACGCAGTATTTT. Its translation: CSVEIGANGDTQYF. The genes are TRBV29-1 and TRBJ2-3, with D tentatively TRBD1 (5 bases). The germline V gene has CDR1 SQVTM and CDR2 ANQGSEA. The V and J ends lost 3 bases and 6 bases respectively, with 16 bases between them. The CDR3 has 14 amino acids.